One and the same sample provided the 17 T cell receptor beta chains below, sequenced in a study of blood T cell repertoires in COVID-19. Repertoires were generated with immunoSEQ multiplex PCR, while TCRdb's copy carries only in-frame clones and drops some. The data show 150,000 to 200,000 clones, around 87% seen once. Sequenced sample: peripheral blood. The receptors stem from a man aged 18-30 years with acute or convalescent COVID-19.

This clone has more than one count but fewer than ten. The chain combines TRBV19 with TRBJ2-2; 7 bases fit TRBD1. Germline CDR1 LNHDA, CDR2 SQIVND (reference sequence). J gave up 1 base and V 5 bases, and 13 bases lay outside the gene matches. This CDR3 contains 18 residues. CDR3 in amino acids: CASSAITGTAGNTGELFF. The CDR3 DNA is TGTGCCAGTAGTGCAATAACCGGGACAGCCGGGAACACCGGGGAGCTGTTTTTT.

As concerns this clone: Other DNA sequences within the sample encode an identical CDR3. This chain connects TRBV6-5 to TRBJ1-3; D uncertain. V lost 6 bases and J lost 0, with 6 bases in between. CDR1 is MNHEY, CDR2 SVGAGI, per germline. This CDR3 contains 13 residues. The CDR3 region is CASSRGSGNTIYF. CDR3 sequence (DNA): TGTGCCAGCAGCCGGGGCTCTGGAAACACCATATATTTT.

The chain couples TRBV30 to TRBJ1-6; a possible D gene is TRBD1 (6 bases). CDR3 length equals 15 residues. CDR1 GTSNPN and CDR2 SVGIG come from the germline V gene (reference sequence). Trimming pared 5 bases from V and 13 bases from J, leaving 24 bases between. The CDR3 is CAWETQDRDNFPLHF. The CDR3 DNA follows: TGTGCCTGGGAAACCCAGGACAGAGACAATTTCCCCCTCCACTTT.

The V call is TRBV6-5, the J call TRBJ1-5, with 12 positions matching TRBD1. Unmatched junction bases numbered 2, after V lost 6 bases and J lost 5 bases. This CDR3 has 14 amino acids. Per the germline V gene, CDR1 is MNHEY and CDR2 is SVGAGI. The CDR3 spells CASRGQGAYQPQHF. The CDR3 nucleotides read TGTGCCAGCAGGGGACAGGGGGCATATCAGCCCCAGCATTTT.

The rearrangement joins TRBV30 to TRBJ1-5; 7 nucleotides line up with TRBD1. Germline V CDR1 and CDR2: GTSNPN, SVGIG (reference sequence). This CDR3 is built from 13 residues. V trimming: 2 bases; J trimming: 5 bases; junction bases outside the gene matches: 3. Written as DNA, the CDR3 is TGTGCCTGGAGTTCAGGGGGTTATCAGCCCCAGCATTTT. Translation: CAWSSGGYQPQHF.

The gene calls are TRBV24-1 and TRBJ2-3; weak D call: TRBD2 (6 bases). V shed 0 bases and J shed 6 bases, with 15 bases lying between them. Per germline, CDR1 KGHDR and CDR2 SFDVKD. The CDR3 is 16 residues long. CDR3 protein: CATSDLQFGGRDTQYF. The DNA of the CDR3 is TGTGCCACCAGTGATTTGCAGTTCGGGGGTCGGGATACGCAGTATTTT.

The chain recombines TRBV12-3 or TRBV12-4 with TRBJ2-7, with TRBD2 matching over 9 bases. Trimming took 4 bases from V and 6 from J; bases not matched to a gene: 4. The CDR3 runs to 13 residues. The CDR3 bases are TGTGCCAGCAGTTGGACTAGCGTGGGCGAGCAGTACTTC. Translating gives CASSWTSVGEQYF.

The genes are TRBV4-1 and TRBJ1-4; D is ambiguous. Per germline, CDR1 MGHRA and CDR2 YSYEKL. CDR3 length equals 15 residues. V was trimmed by 1 base and J by 0 bases, leaving 6 bases between them. CDR3 nucleotides: TGCGCCAGCAGCCAAGTCGGAGCAACTAATGAAAAACTGTTTTTT. Its protein product is CASSQVGATNEKLFF.

The gene calls are TRBV25-1 and TRBJ2-1; no clear D gene. Germline V gene sequence: CDR1 MGHDK, CDR2 SYGVNS. The ends were cut back, 2 bases at V and 3 bases at J, with 5 bases in the middle. The CDR3 has 13 residues. CDR3 DNA sequence: TGTGCCAGCAGTGAAACACACTACAATGAGCAGTTCTTC. Translated: CASSETHYNEQFF.

The chain employs TRBV18 and TRBJ2-1; TRBD2 matches 9 bases. This CDR3 has 16 residues. The V segment lost 5 bases and the J segment 2 bases; nucleotides outside the gene matches: 7. Looked up from germline, CDR1 is KGHSH and CDR2 is LQKENI. CDR3 region: CASSSRGGLTYNEQFF. The DNA for the CDR3 is TGTGCCAGCTCATCGCGGGGGGGCCTAACCTACAATGAGCAGTTCTTC.

This chain connects TRBV5-8 to TRBJ2-7, with 8 bases lining up with TRBD1. Germline V gene lookup returns CDR1 SGHTS and CDR2 YDEGEE. V lost 3 bases, J lost 4 bases, and 9 bases stayed unmatched. The CDR3 covers 15 residues. The CDR3 loop reads CASSSWSRGLYEQYF. The CDR3 DNA follows: TGTGCCAGCAGCTCTTGGTCCAGGGGGCTGTACGAGCAGTACTTC.

The chain carries TRBV5-1 and TRBJ1-3, with 7 bases fitting TRBD1. Germline loops: CDR1 SGHRS, CDR2 YFSETQ. There are 14 residues in the CDR3. With 4 bases clipped from V and 2 bases from J, the junction kept 3 bases outside the gene matches. The CDR3 loop is CASSGDRAGNTIYF. The CDR3 nucleotides read TGCGCCAGCAGCGGAGACAGGGCTGGAAACACCATATATTTT. The complete variable domain, with remaining parts taken from reference TRBV5-1 and TRBJ1-3, reads KAGVTQTPRYLIKTRGQQVTLSCSPISGHRSVSWYQQTPGQGLQFLFEYFSETQRNKGNFPGRFSGRQFSNSRSEMNVSTLELGDSALYLCASSGDRAGNTIYFGEGSWLTVV.

V usage is TRBV28 and J usage is TRBJ1-4; D unresolved. V shed 4 bases and J shed 0 bases, with 9 bases lying between them. Germline V gene sequence: CDR1 MDHEN, CDR2 SYDVKM. This CDR3 is built from 15 residues. Here the CDR3 DNA reads TGTGCCAGCAGTTCTAGAGTTGCAACTAATGAAAAACTGTTTTTT. Its protein is CASSSRVATNEKLFF.

J is TRBJ1-2 and V is TRBV7-9, with 9 positions matching TRBD1. The trim removed 5 bases at V and 4 bases at J, leaving 8 bases unmatched. The CDR3 sequence is 15 residues long. The germline gives CDR1 SEHNR, CDR2 FQNEAQ (reference sequence). The CDR3 DNA reads TGTGCCAGCAGCCAGACAGGGGGAGACGGCTATGGCTACACCTTC. Protein product: CASSQTGGDGYGYTF.

The chain is built from TRBV11-3 and TRBJ2-3; weak D call: TRBD1 (6 bases). The CDR3 loop spans 16 amino acids. CDR1 is SGHNT, CDR2 YENEEA, per germline. V was clipped by 5 bases and J by 4 bases, with 19 bases between them. CDR3 in amino acids: CASSLGNRVVPDTQYF. CDR3 sequence (DNA): TGTGCCAGCAGCCTAGGAAACAGGGTAGTCCCAGATACGCAGTATTTT.

The rearrangement links TRBV7-9 to TRBJ1-3; D is uncertain. The ends were cut back, 1 base at V and 0 bases at J, with 7 bases in the middle. This CDR3 has 15 amino acids. CDR1 is SEHNR, CDR2 FQNEAQ, per germline (reference sequence). CDR3 sequence (DNA): TGTGCCAGCAGCTTAGTCGCTAACTCTGGAAACACCATATATTTT. This gives the protein CASSLVANSGNTIYF.

The J gene is TRBJ1-2, the V gene TRBV5-1, with 8 bases matching TRBD1. Trimming cost V 4 bases and J 3 bases; bases outside gene matches: 5. The CDR3 has 14 residues. Germline loops: CDR1 SGHRS, CDR2 YFSETQ. CDR3 region: CASSRTGFDYGYTF. The DNA for the CDR3 is TGCGCCAGCAGCCGGACAGGGTTCGACTATGGCTACACCTTC. Full variable domain (outside the CDR3, taken from reference TRBV5-1 and TRBJ1-2): KAGVTQTPRYLIKTRGQQVTLSCSPISGHRSVSWYQQTPGQGLQFLFEYFSETQRNKGNFPGRFSGRQFSNSRSEMNVSTLELGDSALYLCASSRTGFDYGYTFGSGTRLTVV.